This record covers a single T cell receptor (beta chain). Its cognate antigen is unknown. This specimen comes from a study of cytomegalovirus exposure and HLA in healthy donors. Whole-study findings and limits: There were several of the most significant clusters that appeared linked to common viral pathogens in a later analysis. TCR beta V- and J-gene trimming, according to a later analysis, was linked to a missense DCLRE1C variant. Reportedly, TCR beta sequences accurately predicted HLA-A and HLA-B alleles in most subjects. One cluster of highly shared sequence variants probably arose as a sequencing artifact.

The PCR used 60 Vbeta and 13 Jbeta primers. Assay used: immunoSEQ multiplex PCR; TCRdb lists only in-frame clones, some missing. The data contain around 97,000 clones, about a tenth of them singletons. This CDR3 is built from 13 residues. Germline V gene sequence: CDR1 SGHTA, CDR2 FQGNSA. The TCR was taken from a man aged 50 to 60 in good health and CMV-seropositive. The chain links TRBV7-2 to TRBJ2-5; 10 bases agree with TRBD1. The DNA end is a closer match to TRBJ2-7, so the J assignment may be wrong. Sequenced input: PBMCs. As DNA, the CDR3 is TGTGCCAGCAGCTCGGACAGGGGGTACGAGCAGTACTTC. Protein product: CASSSDRGYEQYF.